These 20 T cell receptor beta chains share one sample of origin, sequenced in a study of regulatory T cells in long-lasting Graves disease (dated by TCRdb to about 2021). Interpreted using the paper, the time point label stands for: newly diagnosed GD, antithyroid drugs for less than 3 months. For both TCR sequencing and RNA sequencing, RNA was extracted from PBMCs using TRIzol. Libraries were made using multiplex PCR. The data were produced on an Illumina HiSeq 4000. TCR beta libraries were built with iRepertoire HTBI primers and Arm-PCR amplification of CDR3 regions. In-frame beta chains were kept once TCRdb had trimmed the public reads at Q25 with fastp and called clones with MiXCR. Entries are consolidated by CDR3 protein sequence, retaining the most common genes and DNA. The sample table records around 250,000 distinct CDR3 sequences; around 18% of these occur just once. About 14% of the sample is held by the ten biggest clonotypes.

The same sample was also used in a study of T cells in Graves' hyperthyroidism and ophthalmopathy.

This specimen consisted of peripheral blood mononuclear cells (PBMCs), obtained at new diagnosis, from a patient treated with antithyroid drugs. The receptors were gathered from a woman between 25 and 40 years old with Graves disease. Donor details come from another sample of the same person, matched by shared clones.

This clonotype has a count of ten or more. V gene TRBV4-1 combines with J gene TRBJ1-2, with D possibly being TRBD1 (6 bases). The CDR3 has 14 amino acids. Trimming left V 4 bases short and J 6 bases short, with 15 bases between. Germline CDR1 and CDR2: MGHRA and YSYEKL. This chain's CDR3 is CASSPPSGGHGYTF. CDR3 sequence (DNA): TGCGCCAGCAGCCCCCCCAGTGGGGGGCATGGCTACACCTTC.

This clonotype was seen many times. The CDR3 is CASTGTSGGALRETQYF. CDR3 bases: TGTGCCAGCACAGGGACTAGCGGGGGGGCCCTCCGGGAGACCCAGTACTTC. This rearrangement joins TRBV2 to TRBJ2-5, with TRBD2 identical over 16 bases. The CDR3 totals 17 residues. Germline lookup yields CDR1 SNHLY and CDR2 FYNNEI. V lost 7 bases, J lost 5 bases, and 10 bases stayed unmatched.

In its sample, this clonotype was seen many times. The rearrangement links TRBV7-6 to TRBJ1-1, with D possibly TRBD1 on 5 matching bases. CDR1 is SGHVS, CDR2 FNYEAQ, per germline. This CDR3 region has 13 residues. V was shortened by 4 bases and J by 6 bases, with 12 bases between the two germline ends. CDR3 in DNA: TGTGCCAGCAGCTCTTCGGGGGGTTCTGAAGCTTTCTTT. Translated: CASSSSGGSEAFF.

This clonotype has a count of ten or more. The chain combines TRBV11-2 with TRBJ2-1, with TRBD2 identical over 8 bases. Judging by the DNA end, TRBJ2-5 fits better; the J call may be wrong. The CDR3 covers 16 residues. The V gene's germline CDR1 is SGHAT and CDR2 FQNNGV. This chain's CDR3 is CASSALSSGGPETQYF. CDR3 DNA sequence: TGTGCCAGCAGCGCGCTCTCAAGCGGGGGACCGGAGACCCAGTACTTC.

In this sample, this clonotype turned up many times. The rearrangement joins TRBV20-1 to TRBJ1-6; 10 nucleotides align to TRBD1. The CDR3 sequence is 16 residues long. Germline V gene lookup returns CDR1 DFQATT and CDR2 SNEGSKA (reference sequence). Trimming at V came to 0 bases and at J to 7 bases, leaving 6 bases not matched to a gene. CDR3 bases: TGCAGTGCTAGAGAGGCTGAGGGACAGGGGAATTCACCCCTCCACTTT. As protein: CSAREAEGQGNSPLHF.

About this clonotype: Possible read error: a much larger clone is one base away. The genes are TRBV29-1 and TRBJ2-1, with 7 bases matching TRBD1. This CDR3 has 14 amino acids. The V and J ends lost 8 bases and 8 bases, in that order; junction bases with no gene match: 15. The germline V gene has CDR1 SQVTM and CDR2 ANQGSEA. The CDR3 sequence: CSMRQGVSGHEQFF. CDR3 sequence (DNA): TGCAGCATGCGTCAGGGGGTCTCGGGCCATGAGCAGTTCTTC.

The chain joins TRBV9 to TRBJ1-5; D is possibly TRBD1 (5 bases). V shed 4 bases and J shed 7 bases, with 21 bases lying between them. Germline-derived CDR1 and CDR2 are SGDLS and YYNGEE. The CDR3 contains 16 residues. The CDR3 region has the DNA TGTGCCAGCAGCCGTAAATCGTTCAGGGCTGACCAGCCCCAGCATTTT. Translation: CASSRKSFRADQPQHF.

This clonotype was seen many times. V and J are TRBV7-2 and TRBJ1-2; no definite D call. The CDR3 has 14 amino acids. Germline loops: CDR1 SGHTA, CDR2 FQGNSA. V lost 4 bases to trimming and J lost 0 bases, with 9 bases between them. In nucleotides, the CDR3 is TGTGCCAGCAGCTCACCCGCGACTAACTATGGCTACACCTTC. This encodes CASSSPATNYGYTF. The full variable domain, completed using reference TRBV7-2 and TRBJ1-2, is GAGVSQSPSNKVTEKGKDVELRCDPISGHTALYWYRQSLGQGLEFLIYFQGNSAPDKSGLPSDRFSAERTGGSVSTLTIQRTQQEDSAVYLCASSSPATNYGYTFGSGTRLTVV.

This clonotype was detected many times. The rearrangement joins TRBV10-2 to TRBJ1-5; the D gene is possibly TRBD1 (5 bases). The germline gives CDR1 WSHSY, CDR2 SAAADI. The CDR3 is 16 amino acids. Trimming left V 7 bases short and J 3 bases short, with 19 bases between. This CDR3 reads CASTTGRWDDNQPQHF. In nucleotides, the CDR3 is TGCGCCAGCACTACGGGACGGTGGGATGACAATCAGCCCCAGCATTTT.

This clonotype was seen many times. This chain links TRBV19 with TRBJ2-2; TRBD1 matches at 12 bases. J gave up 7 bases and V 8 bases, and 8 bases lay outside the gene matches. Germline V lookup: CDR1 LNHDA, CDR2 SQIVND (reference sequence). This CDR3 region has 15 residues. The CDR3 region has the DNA TGTGCCAGTTTGAGGGACAGGGGGCGAGTCGGGGAGCTGTTTTTT. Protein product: CASLRDRGRVGELFF.

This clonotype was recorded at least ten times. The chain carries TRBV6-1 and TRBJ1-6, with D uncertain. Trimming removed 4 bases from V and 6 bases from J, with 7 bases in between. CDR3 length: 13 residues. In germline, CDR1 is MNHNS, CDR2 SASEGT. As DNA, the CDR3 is TGTGCCAGCAGTGGTTCGTTTAATTCACCCCTCCACTTT. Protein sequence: CASSGSFNSPLHF.

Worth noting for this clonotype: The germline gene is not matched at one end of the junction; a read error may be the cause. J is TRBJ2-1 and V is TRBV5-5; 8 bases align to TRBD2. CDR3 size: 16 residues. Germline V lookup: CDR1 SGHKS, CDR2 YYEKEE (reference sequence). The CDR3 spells CASSQGVAGPYNEQFF. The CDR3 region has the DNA TGCGCCAGCAGCCAAGGAGTAGCGGGACCCTACAATGAGCAGTTCTTC.

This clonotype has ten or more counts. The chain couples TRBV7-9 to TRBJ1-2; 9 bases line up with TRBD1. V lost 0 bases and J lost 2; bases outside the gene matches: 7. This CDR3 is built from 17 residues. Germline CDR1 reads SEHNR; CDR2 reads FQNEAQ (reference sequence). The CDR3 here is CASSLAPVQGANYGYTF. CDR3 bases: TGTGCCAGCAGCTTAGCGCCGGTACAGGGGGCAAACTATGGCTACACCTTC.

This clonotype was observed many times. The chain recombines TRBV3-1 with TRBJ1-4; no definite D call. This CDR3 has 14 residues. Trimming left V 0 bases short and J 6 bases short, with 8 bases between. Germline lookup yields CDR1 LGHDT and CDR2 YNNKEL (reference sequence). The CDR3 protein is CASSQDLGYEKLFF. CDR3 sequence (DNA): TGTGCCAGCAGCCAAGATCTGGGTTATGAAAAACTGTTTTTT.

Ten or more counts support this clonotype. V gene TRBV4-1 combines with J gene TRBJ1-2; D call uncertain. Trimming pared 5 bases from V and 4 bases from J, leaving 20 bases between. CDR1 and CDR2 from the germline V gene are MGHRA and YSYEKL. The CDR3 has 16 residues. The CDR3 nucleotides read TGCGCCAGCAGCGATCCCCTGACTAGTACCCGCTATGGCTACACCTTC. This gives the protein CASSDPLTSTRYGYTF.

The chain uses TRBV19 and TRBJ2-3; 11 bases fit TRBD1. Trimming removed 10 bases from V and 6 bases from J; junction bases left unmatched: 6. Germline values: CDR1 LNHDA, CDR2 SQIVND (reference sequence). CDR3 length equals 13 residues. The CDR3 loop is CATRDRGSDTQYF. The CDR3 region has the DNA TGTGCCACCCGGGACAGGGGGTCTGATACGCAGTATTTT. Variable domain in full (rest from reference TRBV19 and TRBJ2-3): DGGITQSPKYLFRKEGQNVTLSCEQNLNHDAMYWYRQDPGQGLRLIYYSQIVNDFQKGDIAEGYSVSREKKESFPLTVTSAQKNPTAFYLCATRDRGSDTQYFGPGTRLTVL.

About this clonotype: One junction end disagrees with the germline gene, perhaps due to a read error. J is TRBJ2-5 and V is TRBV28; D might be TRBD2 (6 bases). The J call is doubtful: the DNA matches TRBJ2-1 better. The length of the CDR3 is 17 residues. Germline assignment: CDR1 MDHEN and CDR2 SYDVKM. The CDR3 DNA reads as TGTGCCAGCAGGCCCCAGGGCCTCAGGGACTCCGACAATGAGCAGTTCTTC. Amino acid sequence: CASRPQGLRDSDNEQFF.

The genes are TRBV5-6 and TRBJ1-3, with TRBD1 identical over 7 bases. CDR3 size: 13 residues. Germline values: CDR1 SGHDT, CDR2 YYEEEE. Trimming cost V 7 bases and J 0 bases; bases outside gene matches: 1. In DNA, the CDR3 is TGTGCCAGCCACAGGGGCTCTGGAAACACCATATATTTT. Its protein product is CASHRGSGNTIYF.

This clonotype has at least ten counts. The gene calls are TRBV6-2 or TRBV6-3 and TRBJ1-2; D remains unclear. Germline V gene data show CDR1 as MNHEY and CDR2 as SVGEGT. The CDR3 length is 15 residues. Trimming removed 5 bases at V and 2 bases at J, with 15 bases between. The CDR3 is CASSAAGRENYGYTF. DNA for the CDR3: TGTGCCAGCAGTGCCGCCGGGAGGGAAAACTATGGCTACACCTTC.

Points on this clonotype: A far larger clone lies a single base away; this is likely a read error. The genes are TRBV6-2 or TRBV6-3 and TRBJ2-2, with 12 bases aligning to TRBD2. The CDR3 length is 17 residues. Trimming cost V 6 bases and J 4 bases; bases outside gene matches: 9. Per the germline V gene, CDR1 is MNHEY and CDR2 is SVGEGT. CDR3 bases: TGTGCCAGCAGGGGTGGTAGACTAGCGGGGGCCACCGGGGAGCTGTTTTTT. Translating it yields CASRGGRLAGATGELFF.